This entry lists 5 T cell receptor beta chains sequenced from one sample in a study of blood T cell repertoires in COVID-19. Using immunoSEQ multiplex PCR, the repertoire was profiled, and TCRdb retains in-frame clones only, with some absent. The sample lists about 170,000 clones, about 87% occurring once. Sequenced: peripheral blood. The receptor set was obtained from a woman aged 50 to 65 with acute or convalescent COVID-19.

The chain has TRBV5-4 and TRBJ1-6, with TRBD1 matching over 8 bases. Germline V gene sequence: CDR1 SGHNT, CDR2 YYREEE (reference sequence). The trim removed 0 bases at V and 7 bases at J, leaving 0 bases unmatched. The CDR3 has 14 residues. The CDR3, as DNA: TGTGCCAGCAGCTTGGACAGGGGGAATTCACCCCTCCACTTT. Its protein product is CASSLDRGNSPLHF.

The chain joins TRBV5-4 to TRBJ1-4, with 9 bases aligning to TRBD1. V was pared by 4 bases and J by 0 bases, with 1 base of the junction left unmatched. Germline-derived CDR1 and CDR2 are SGHNT and YYREEE (reference sequence). The CDR3 contains 15 residues. The CDR3 bases are TGTGCCAGCAGCAGGACAGGGGCAACTAATGAAAAACTGTTTTTT. It specifies CASSRTGATNEKLFF.

The V gene is TRBV7-9, the J gene TRBJ1-2; D not certain. Germline lookup yields CDR1 SEHNR and CDR2 FQNEAQ (reference sequence). This CDR3 spans 14 amino acids. Trimming removed 1 base at V and 8 bases at J, with 14 bases between. CDR3 sequence reads: CASSLGHLQKGYTF. The CDR3 nucleotides read TGTGCCAGCAGCTTAGGACACCTTCAGAAGGGCTACACCTTC.

This clone was seen a handful of times. The V and J genes are TRBV3-1 (or the pseudogene TRBV3-2) and TRBJ1-2; TRBD1 aligns across 7 bases. Germline lookup yields CDR1 LGHDT and CDR2 YNNKEL (reference sequence). Losses at the gene ends were 4 bases for V and 13 bases for J; bases not matched to a gene: 15. This CDR3 has 14 amino acids. The CDR3 DNA sequence: TGTGCCAGCAGCCCATTCGGAAGTCAGGGGGACTCCACCTTC. This translates into CASSPFGSQGDSTF.

This rearrangement joins TRBV7-2 to TRBJ1-4; D is unresolved. V was pared by 1 base and J by 4 bases, with 10 bases between. There are 15 residues in the CDR3. The V gene's germline CDR1 is SGHTA and CDR2 FQGNSA. The CDR3: CASSLGWRINEKLFF. In nucleotides, the CDR3 is TGTGCCAGCAGCTTAGGTTGGAGGATTAATGAAAAACTGTTTTTT.